The present entry profiles one T cell receptor (beta chain) with its context. This sample includes further DNA sequences coding for the same CDR3. The data derive from a study of control samples from healthy donors and cancer patients. Profiling relied on immunoSEQ multiplex PCR, and the TCRdb table lists in-frame clones only, not all of them. Seen here are about 160,000 clones, around 96% observed once, and the top ten hold 8.5%. This CDR3 region has 16 residues. V lost 6 bases and J 6 bases, leaving 20 bases between the germline ends. Germline CDR1 is SSHAT and CDR2 is FNYEAQ (reference sequence). V and J are TRBV7-7 and TRBJ2-2; possibly TRBD2 for D (7 bases). The source of this sequence is a woman in her forties in good health. Specimen: blood. CDR3 amino acids: CASSHDRRGGPGELFF. CDR3 nucleotide sequence: TGTGCCAGCAGTCACGACCGGAGGGGGGGCCCCGGGGAGCTGTTTTTT.